This TCR beta chain was sequenced for a study of Graves' ophthalmopathy and Graves' hyperthyroidism. CDR1 and CDR2 (germline): DFQATT, SNEGSKA (reference sequence). J lost 5 bases, V lost 3 bases, and 3 bases had no gene match. The CDR3 has 12 residues. Amplification of the TCR beta CDR3 regions used RNA transcripts (as template). HTBI-primed first-round RT-PCR preceded second-round multiplex PCR. TCRdb recomputed calls from the multiplex PCR reads with MiXCR, one row per CDR3 protein. The sample shows over 450,000 distinct CDR3 sequences, approximately 15% of them seen only once. The PBMC fraction was derived from around 9.4 ml of fresh peripheral blood. This clonotype came up many times. Its target is not known. The study's findings and limits: Blood also carried most expanded thyroid clonotypes exceeding 0.001 frequency. Sensitivity of approximately 88% and specificity of around 76% were achieved when a 13-signature model separated ophthalmopathy from stable hyperthyroidism.

V gene TRBV20-1 combines with J gene TRBJ2-7, with 8 bases identical to TRBD2. Sequencing was carried out using blood. The TCR sequence derives from a woman aged 25 to 39 with Graves' ophthalmopathy. The CDR3 DNA is TGCAGTGCTAGCCTGACTAGCGACGAGCAGTACTTC. Translating it yields CSASLTSDEQYF.